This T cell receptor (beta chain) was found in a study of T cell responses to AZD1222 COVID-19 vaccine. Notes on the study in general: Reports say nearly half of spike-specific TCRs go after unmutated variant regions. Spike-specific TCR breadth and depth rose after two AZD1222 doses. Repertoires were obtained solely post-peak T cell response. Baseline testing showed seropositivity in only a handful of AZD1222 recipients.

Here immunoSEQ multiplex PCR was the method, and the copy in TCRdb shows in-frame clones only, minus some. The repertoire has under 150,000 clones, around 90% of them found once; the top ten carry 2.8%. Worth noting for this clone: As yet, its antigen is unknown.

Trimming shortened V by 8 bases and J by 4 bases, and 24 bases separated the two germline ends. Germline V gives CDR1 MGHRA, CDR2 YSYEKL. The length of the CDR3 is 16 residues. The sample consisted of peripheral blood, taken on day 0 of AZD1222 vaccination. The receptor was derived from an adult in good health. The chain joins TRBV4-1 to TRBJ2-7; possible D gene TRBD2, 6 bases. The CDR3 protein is CASAPLFGSGGYEQYF. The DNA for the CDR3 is TGCGCCAGCGCCCCTCTATTCGGGAGTGGTGGATACGAGCAGTACTTC.